This T cell receptor beta chain is drawn from a study of blood T cell repertoires in COVID-19 (dated by TCRdb to 2020 to 2021). For the study in its entirety: Samples covering the acute and convalescent phases of COVID-19 were provided by collaborators in the United States, Italy and Spain. The prospective study material was composed of cDNA or gDNA derived from T cells, B-cell-depleted T cells, or PBMCs. The dataset comprised deeply sampled blood TCRbeta repertoires from subjects exposed to, actively infected with, or recovered from COVID-19. The repertoires were made available in a free public database intended to serve as a resource for research on the immune response to SARS-CoV-2. Samples were obtained from the ongoing ImmuneRACE study (first 160 participants) and from about 1,300 subjects provided by 6 global collaborators. Sample metadata almost always included a de-identified subject ID, COVID-19 status, age in years and sex. Where available, HLA class I and class II types were obtained from metadata supplied by the sample provider rather than from assay-based typing.

The CDR3 runs 15 residues from the cysteine to the phenylalanine. Of all the DNA, just the CDR3 is kept, 45 bases in frame from base 1. Trimming removed 0 bases from V and 9 bases from J, leaving 13 bases between the germline ends. The CDR1 and CDR2 encoded by the germline V gene are SGHRS and YFSETQ. Remarks on this clone: Its recognized antigen is unknown. Base qualities were left out, and no much larger clone turns up one base away.

General conclusions and limits of the study: Clinical and demographic metadata were provided uncurated, with the amount varying by source and participant.

At one collaborating source in Seattle, patients were enrolled during active infection and were followed longitudinally through the course of disease. Collaborating institutions collected whole blood in K2EDTA tubes following their own protocols. For TCRbeta analysis, collaborator samples were shipped as frozen whole blood, as isolated PBMCs, or as DNA extracted from either sample type. The immunoSEQ Assay, a bias-controlled multiplex PCR, was used to amplify TCRbeta CDR3 regions from genomic DNA. The paper's data handling went like this. The number of nucleated cells in each sample was estimated by amplification of reference gene primers within the assay. Sequence reads were collapsed and filtered to measure the absolute abundance of every unique TCRbeta CDR3 rearrangement. For each sample, productive Simpson clonality was calculated as the square root of Simpson's diversity index over productive rearrangements. TCRdb took this table from immuneACCESS and kept in-frame rearrangements with V and J called. Such tables lack part of the clones; where checked against another copy, unresolved V genes explain under half of the gap, and the rest is unexplained. V and J calls and clone size are those listed in that table; D and trimming were worked out from the DNA. In all, the sample holds about 250,000 clones, and about 87% of those were seen once. The ten largest clones represent around 6.6% of the sample.

The sample taken for sequencing was peripheral blood. The sequence is built from TRBV5-1 and TRBJ1-6, with TRBD1 tentatively as D gene (6 bases match). This clonotype was obtained from a woman under 40 with COVID-19, enrolled during active disease. The CDR3: CASSLDAGASSPLHF. The DNA sequence is given as TGCGCCAGCAGCTTGGATGCAGGGGCTAGTTCACCCCTCCACTTT.